This entry features one T cell receptor (beta chain) sequence. The length of the CDR3 is 13 residues. CDR1 MGHRA and CDR2 YSYEKL come from the germline V gene. V lost 2 bases to trimming and J lost 6 bases, with 11 bases between them. These data come from a study of blood T cell repertoires in COVID-19. Study information: COVID-19 samples collected from the United States, Italy and Spain covered acute and convalescent phases. The analysed material was cDNA or gDNA that came from T cells, B-cell-depleted T cells, or PBMCs.

Original processing notes: Quantification of nucleated cells was approximated via reference gene primer amplification. Produced via immunoSEQ multiplex PCR; TCRdb's table is partial and in-frame only. The DNA was the basis for D and trimming; V, J and clone size are from that table. The repertoire holds about 66,000 clones, over 75% seen once, with around 9.6% in the top ten. Sequencing was done on a sample of peripheral blood. This sequence joins TRBV4-1 and TRBJ2-7; maybe TRBD1 (5 bases). This TCR was sampled from a human donor in a cohort sampled during active COVID-19. The CDR3 is CASSQQGIGEQYF. Here the CDR3 DNA reads TGCGCCAGCAGCCAACAGGGTATTGGCGAGCAGTACTTC.